These T cell receptor beta chains were read from a single sample in a study of cytomegalovirus exposure and HLA in healthy donors. TCRdb keeps only in-frame clones here, not all; method: immunoSEQ multiplex PCR. The sample comprises about 150,000 clones, roughly 77% of which are singletons, and around 11% rests with the top ten. The sample comprised PBMCs. The source of these receptors is a man aged 18 to 30 in good health and CMV-seropositive. CDR3s include the opening cysteine and the closing phenylalanine or tryptophan. Each record gives: CDR3 protein, CDR3 DNA, V gene, D gene, clone size, J gene. D genes are given only for firm matches. Clone size, where shown, is once, few, many, or a class for clones that have expanded.

cdr3_aa: CASTPGGKETQYF; cdr3_nt: TGTGCCAGCACCCCAGGGGGCAAAGAGACCCAGTACTTC; v_call: TRBV28; d_call: TRBD1; clone_size: NA; j_call: TRBJ2-5
cdr3_aa: CASSPGSTGELFF; cdr3_nt: TGCGCCAGCAGTCCCGGGAGCACCGGGGAGCTGTTTTTT; v_call: TRBV5-1; d_call: NA; clone_size: NA; j_call: TRBJ2-2
cdr3_aa: CATSRDIQAYNEQFF; cdr3_nt: TGTGCCACCAGCAGAGATATCCAGGCCTACAATGAGCAGTTCTTC; v_call: TRBV15; d_call: NA; clone_size: few; j_call: TRBJ2-1
cdr3_aa: CASSYRGLTDTQYF; cdr3_nt: TGTGCCAGCAGTTACAGGGGGCTAACAGATACGCAGTATTTT; v_call: TRBV6-6; d_call: TRBD1; clone_size: NA; j_call: TRBJ2-3
cdr3_aa: CASSLSGGSLSYNEQFF; cdr3_nt: TGTGCCAGTAGTCTCTCAGGGGGCTCACTCTCCTACAATGAGCAGTTCTTC; v_call: TRBV19; d_call: TRBD1; clone_size: once; j_call: TRBJ2-1
cdr3_aa: CASSSTLARSYEQYF; cdr3_nt: TGTGCCAGCAGCTCCACGCTAGCTAGATCCTACGAGCAGTACTTC; v_call: TRBV7-2; d_call: NA; clone_size: NA; j_call: TRBJ2-7
cdr3_aa: CASSLDRSSGANVLTF; cdr3_nt: TGTGCCAGCAGCCTAGACAGGAGCTCTGGGGCCAACGTCCTGACTTTC; v_call: TRBV9; d_call: NA; clone_size: NA; j_call: TRBJ2-6
cdr3_aa: CASSPSLGGSNQPQHF; cdr3_nt: TGTGCCAGCAGTCCATCCCTCGGGGGTAGCAATCAGCCCCAGCATTTT; v_call: TRBV28; d_call: NA; clone_size: NA; j_call: TRBJ1-5
cdr3_aa: CASSYRTGINEQFF; cdr3_nt: TGTGCCAGCAGTTACCGGACAGGGATAAATGAGCAGTTCTTC; v_call: TRBV6-5; d_call: TRBD1; clone_size: NA; j_call: TRBJ2-1
cdr3_aa: CASSWGQGRDQPQHF; cdr3_nt: TGCGCCAGCAGCTGGGGACAGGGAAGGGATCAGCCCCAGCATTTT; v_call: TRBV5-1; d_call: TRBD1; clone_size: once; j_call: TRBJ1-5